These 25 T cell receptor beta chains were sequenced from one sample in a study of identical twins. TCRdb re-called the 5' RACE reads through MiXCR, storing one row per CDR3 protein. The sample yields 1,800,000 or so distinct CDR3 sequences, more than 30% seen once. The specimen sequenced was cord blood. Receptor source: a newborn girl in good health.

The V gene is TRBV30, the J gene TRBJ1-5; 9 bases match TRBD1. The CDR3 contains 18 residues. Per the germline V gene, CDR1 is GTSNPN and CDR2 is SVGIG (reference sequence). J lost 0 bases, V lost 5 bases, and 14 bases had no gene match. For the CDR3, the DNA is TGTGCCTGGTCCGCTCGGGACAGGGCCTATCATAGCAATCAGCCCCAGCATTTT. It translates to CAWSARDRAYHSNQPQHF.

The chain is built from TRBV6-5 and TRBJ1-6; D is unclear. The CDR3 loop spans 18 amino acids. The V gene lost 2 bases and the J gene lost 1 base, with 15 bases spanning the gap. The germline V gene has CDR1 MNHEY and CDR2 SVGAGI. The CDR3, as DNA: TGTGCCAGCAGTTACGGTTGGTCGGGTTGGTCCTATAATTCACCCCTCCACTTT. The encoded protein is CASSYGWSGWSYNSPLHF.

The V and J genes are TRBV4-1 and TRBJ2-4; 7 bases align to TRBD1. J was trimmed by 2 bases and V by 2 bases; bases with no gene match: 6. The germline gives CDR1 MGHRA, CDR2 YSYEKL. The CDR3 spans 16 residues. Here the CDR3 DNA reads TGCGCCAGCAGCCAACCCAAGACAGGGTCCAAAAACATTCAGTACTTC. The encoded protein is CASSQPKTGSKNIQYF.

The CDR3 here is CASSLAGGPYSNQPQHF. The CDR3, as DNA: TGTGCCAGCAGTTTGGCAGGGGGCCCGTATAGCAATCAGCCCCAGCATTTT. The chain employs TRBV12-3 or TRBV12-4 and TRBJ1-5, with 8 bases matching TRBD1. The junction had 7 bases not matched to a gene; V was cut back by 3 bases and J by 0 bases. CDR3 length equals 17 residues.

The J gene is TRBJ2-1, the V gene TRBV2; D is possibly TRBD1 (5 bases). Looked up from germline, CDR1 is SNHLY and CDR2 is FYNNEI. The CDR3 sequence is 11 residues long. Trimming took off 8 bases at V and 10 bases at J, with 12 bases between the two ends. CDR3 protein: CASVQAYEQFF. CDR3 nucleotides: TGTGCCAGCGTACAGGCGTACGAGCAGTTCTTC.

The rearrangement uses TRBV20-1 and TRBJ2-5; TRBD2 matches at 8 bases. The last part of the DNA fits TRBJ2-7 better; the J call may be wrong. In germline, CDR1 is DFQATT, CDR2 SNEGSKA (reference sequence). The CDR3 spans 16 residues. The CDR3 DNA is TGCAGTGCTAGAGATGAGGGGTTAGCGGGGCCCCACGAGCAGTACTTC. It codes for CSARDEGLAGPHEQYF.

This chain joins TRBV3-1 and TRBJ1-1; D is perhaps TRBD1 (6 bases). This CDR3 comprises 16 residues. The V gene's germline CDR1 is LGHDT and CDR2 YNNKEL (reference sequence). Trimming left V 1 base short and J 7 bases short, with 19 bases between. The CDR3 region has the DNA TGTGCCAGCAGCCAAGCCCCGCGGGGGGCCGAGAGTGAAGCTTTCTTT. Amino acid sequence: CASSQAPRGAESEAFF.

This clonotype was seen a few times. CDR3 sequence (DNA): TGCAGTGCTAGAGAGGGAAGCGAGTACACAGATACGCAGTATTTT. This translates into CSAREGSEYTDTQYF. This sequence joins TRBV20-1 and TRBJ2-3; D gene ambiguous. Trimming pared 0 bases from V and 2 bases from J, leaving 12 bases between. CDR3 length: 15 residues. Per germline, CDR1 DFQATT and CDR2 SNEGSKA (reference sequence).

In its sample, this clonotype was seen many times. The chain couples TRBV24-1 to TRBJ2-5; 7 bases are shared with TRBD2. This CDR3 is built from 14 residues. Germline V gene lookup returns CDR1 KGHDR and CDR2 SFDVKD. The V segment lost 2 bases and the J segment 2 bases; nucleotides outside the gene matches: 1. The CDR3 coding sequence is TGTGCCACCAGTGATTACGGGGGGCAAGAGACCCAGTACTTC. Translating it yields CATSDYGGQETQYF.

This clonotype was seen more than once but under ten times. The rearrangement uses TRBV10-3 and TRBJ2-1; 10 nucleotides line up with TRBD2. Germline-derived CDR1 and CDR2 are ENHRY and SYGVKD. V dropped 2 bases and J dropped 5; count of bases not matched to a gene: 6. The CDR3 loop spans 16 amino acids. CDR3 amino acids: CAISEPSGSHHNEQFF. The CDR3 DNA sequence: TGTGCCATCAGTGAGCCTAGCGGGAGCCATCACAATGAGCAGTTCTTC.

The CDR3 is CSARNGRGRTEAFF. The CDR3 DNA reads TGCAGTGCTAGGAACGGCAGGGGAAGGACTGAAGCTTTCTTT. V is TRBV20-1 and J is TRBJ1-1, with D tentatively TRBD1 (6 bases). Germline V gives CDR1 DFQATT, CDR2 SNEGSKA (reference sequence). The CDR3 consists of 14 residues. V gave up 3 bases and J gave up 5 bases, with 16 bases separating them.

The J gene is TRBJ1-2, the V gene TRBV5-1; no firm D call. V dropped 0 bases and J dropped 6 bases, with 12 bases sitting between them. This CDR3 has 14 residues. Germline lookup yields CDR1 SGHRS and CDR2 YFSETQ. The CDR3 sequence is CASSLAPVPNGYTF. The CDR3 nucleotides are TGCGCCAGCAGCTTGGCCCCGGTCCCTAATGGCTACACCTTC. The full variable domain, rest sourced from reference TRBV5-1 and TRBJ1-2, is KAGVTQTPRYLIKTRGQQVTLSCSPISGHRSVSWYQQTPGQGLQFLFEYFSETQRNKGNFPGRFSGRQFSNSRSEMNVSTLELGDSALYLCASSLAPVPNGYTFGSGTRLTVV.

The chain combines TRBV3-1 with TRBJ2-1; 10 positions match TRBD2. The J segment lost 4 bases and the V segment lost 5 bases, leaving 5 bases of the junction unmatched. CDR1 LGHDT and CDR2 YNNKEL come from the germline V gene (reference sequence). The CDR3 extends over 15 amino acids. The CDR3 sequence: CASSEGAGGYNEQFF. DNA for the CDR3: TGTGCCAGCAGCGAGGGAGCGGGAGGGTACAATGAGCAGTTCTTC.

This rearrangement joins TRBV20-1 to TRBJ2-2, with D perhaps matching TRBD1 or TRBD2 (5 bases each). V was trimmed by 0 bases and J by 1 base, leaving 12 bases between them. The CDR3 runs 16 residues. CDR1 is DFQATT and CDR2 is SNEGSKA in the germline V gene (reference sequence). In DNA form, the CDR3 reads TGCAGTGCTAGAGAGAGGGCAGGGCTGAACACCGGGGAGCTGTTTTTT. Translating it yields CSARERAGLNTGELFF.

The genes are TRBV13 and TRBJ1-6; no definite D call. Trimming shortened V by 5 bases and J by 4 bases, and 12 bases separated the two germline ends. Germline CDR1 is PRHDT and CDR2 is FYEKMQ (reference sequence). There are 15 residues in the CDR3. CDR3 residues: CASSADGRYNSPLHF. CDR3 bases: TGTGCCAGCAGCGCAGACGGACGGTATAATTCACCCCTCCACTTT.

The chain recombines TRBV6-8 with TRBJ2-3; TRBD2 might be the D (5 bases). The V and J ends lost 8 bases and 2 bases respectively, with 26 bases between them. Per the germline V gene, CDR1 is MNHGY and CDR2 is SAAAGT. This CDR3 has 18 amino acids. The CDR3 bases are TGTGCCAGCGTATTTCCCTCGATAGGGAGACCTACCACAGATACGCAGTATTTT. This translates into CASVFPSIGRPTTDTQYF.

The genes are TRBV19 and TRBJ1-5; 7 bases agree with TRBD1. Germline CDR1 reads LNHDA; CDR2 reads SQIVND (reference sequence). Trimming took 5 bases from V and 4 from J; bases not matched to a gene: 5. This CDR3 contains 14 residues. The chain's CDR3 is CASSLDRMNQPQHF. Here the CDR3 DNA reads TGTGCCAGTAGTTTGGACAGGATGAATCAGCCCCAGCATTTT.

This clonotype occurred many times. The gene calls are TRBV20-1 and TRBJ1-5; D gene unclear. CDR3 size: 12 residues. V lost 3 bases and J 3 bases, leaving 6 bases between the germline ends. Looked up from germline, CDR1 is DFQATT and CDR2 is SNEGSKA (reference sequence). The CDR3 protein is CSASQSNQPQHF. In DNA, the CDR3 is TGCAGTGCTAGCCAATCCAATCAGCCCCAGCATTTT.

This rearrangement joins TRBV7-9 to TRBJ1-5, with D perhaps TRBD1 (5 bases). This CDR3 is 15 amino acids long. The V gene's germline CDR1 is SEHNR and CDR2 FQNEAQ (reference sequence). Trimming shortened V by 2 bases and J by 5 bases, and 13 bases separated the two germline ends. The CDR3 spells CASSLQGPGDQPQHF. The DNA for the CDR3 is TGTGCCAGCAGCTTACAGGGACCGGGCGATCAGCCCCAGCATTTT.

The chain links TRBV20-1 to TRBJ2-1, with 8 bases aligning to TRBD2. Matching the DNA end better, TRBJ2-7 makes the J call doubtful. The CDR3 covers 15 residues. Germline V lookup: CDR1 DFQATT, CDR2 SNEGSKA (reference sequence). In DNA, the CDR3 is TGCAGTGCTAGCCCGAGCGGGAGAATTTCCTACGAGCAGTACTTC. The encoded protein is CSASPSGRISYEQYF.

This clonotype was counted a few times. The chain recombines TRBV27 with TRBJ2-3, with D perhaps TRBD2 (5 bases). Looked up from germline, CDR1 is MNHEY and CDR2 is SMNVEV (reference sequence). The germline V and J ends were trimmed by 3 bases and 0 bases, with 10 bases remaining between them. The CDR3 totals 15 residues. This CDR3 reads CASSFTRASTDTQYF. The DNA of the CDR3 is TGTGCCAGCAGTTTTACTAGGGCAAGCACAGATACGCAGTATTTT.

The gene calls are TRBV10-1 and TRBJ2-3; D gene unclear. V was cut by 6 bases and J by 6 bases, with 13 bases left in between. The CDR3 has 13 residues. The germline V gene encodes CDR1 WNHNN and CDR2 SYGVQD (reference sequence). CDR3 in DNA: TGCGCCAGCAGGGAACATGGAATGGATACGCAGTATTTT. It codes for CASREHGMDTQYF.

Many counts were recorded for this clonotype. V and J are TRBV4-2 and TRBJ2-1, with a weak D call TRBD2 (5 bases). Germline V lookup: CDR1 LGHNA, CDR2 YNFKEQ. Between the trimmed V and J ends, which lost 0 bases and 9 bases, there was a span of 18 bases. This CDR3 has 16 residues. Written as DNA, the CDR3 is TGTGCCAGCAGCCAAGATTCCAGCGGCCCTTTGGTTGAGCAGTTCTTC. This codes for CASSQDSSGPLVEQFF.

The chain combines TRBV9 with TRBJ2-4; 7 bases fit TRBD2. The germline V gene encodes CDR1 SGDLS and CDR2 YYNGEE. The CDR3 length is 16 residues. V was clipped by 0 bases and J by 2 bases; unmatched bases: 5. Here the CDR3 DNA reads TGTGCCAGCAGCGTAGGGGCGGGAGTATCCAAAAACATTCAGTACTTC. Its protein is CASSVGAGVSKNIQYF.

The chain couples TRBV20-1 to TRBJ1-2, with 9 bases lining up with TRBD1. Losses at the gene ends were 4 bases for V and 4 bases for J; bases not matched to a gene: 10. This CDR3 has 15 amino acids. Germline assignment: CDR1 DFQATT and CDR2 SNEGSKA (reference sequence). CDR3 protein: CSANKDRGYGYGYTF. As DNA, the CDR3 is TGCAGTGCTAACAAGGACAGGGGTTATGGCTATGGCTACACCTTC.